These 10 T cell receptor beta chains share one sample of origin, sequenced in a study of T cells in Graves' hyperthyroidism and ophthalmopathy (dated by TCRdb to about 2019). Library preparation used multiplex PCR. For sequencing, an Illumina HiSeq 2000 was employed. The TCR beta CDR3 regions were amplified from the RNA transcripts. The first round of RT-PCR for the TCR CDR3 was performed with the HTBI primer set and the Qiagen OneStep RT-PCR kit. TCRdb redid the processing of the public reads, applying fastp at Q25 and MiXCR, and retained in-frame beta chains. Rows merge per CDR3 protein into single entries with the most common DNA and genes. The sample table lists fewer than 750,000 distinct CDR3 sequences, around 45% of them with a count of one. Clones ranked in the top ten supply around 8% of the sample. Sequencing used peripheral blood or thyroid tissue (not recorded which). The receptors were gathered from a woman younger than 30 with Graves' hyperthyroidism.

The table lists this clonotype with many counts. DNA for the CDR3: TGTGCCAGCAGCTTAGGAGGAGGGGCAGATTCACCCCTCCACTTT. Residues: CASSLGGGADSPLHF. The V and J genes are TRBV11-2 and TRBJ1-6; perhaps TRBD1 as D (5 bases). The germline gives CDR1 SGHAT, CDR2 FQNNGV. The CDR3 consists of 15 residues. Deletions cut 1 base from V and 8 bases from J, with 12 bases between.

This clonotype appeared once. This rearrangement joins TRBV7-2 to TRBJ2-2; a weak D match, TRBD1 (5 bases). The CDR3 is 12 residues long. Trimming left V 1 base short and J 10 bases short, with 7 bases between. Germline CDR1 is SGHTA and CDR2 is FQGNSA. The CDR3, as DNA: TGTGCCAGCAGCTTAGGGGGCGAGGAGCTGTTTTTT. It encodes CASSLGGEELFF.

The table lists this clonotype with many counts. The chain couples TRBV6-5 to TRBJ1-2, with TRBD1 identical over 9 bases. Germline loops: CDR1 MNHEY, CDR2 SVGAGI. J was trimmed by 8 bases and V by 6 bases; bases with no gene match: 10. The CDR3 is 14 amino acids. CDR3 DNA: TGTGCCAGCAGAACAACGGGACAGGGCCGCGGCTACACCTTC. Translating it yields CASRTTGQGRGYTF.

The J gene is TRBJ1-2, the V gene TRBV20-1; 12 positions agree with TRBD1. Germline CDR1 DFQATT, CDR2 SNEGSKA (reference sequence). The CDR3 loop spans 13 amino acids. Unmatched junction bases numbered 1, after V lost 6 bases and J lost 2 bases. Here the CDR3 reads CSAGTGGNYGYTF. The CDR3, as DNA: TGCAGTGCCGGGACAGGGGGCAACTATGGCTACACCTTC.

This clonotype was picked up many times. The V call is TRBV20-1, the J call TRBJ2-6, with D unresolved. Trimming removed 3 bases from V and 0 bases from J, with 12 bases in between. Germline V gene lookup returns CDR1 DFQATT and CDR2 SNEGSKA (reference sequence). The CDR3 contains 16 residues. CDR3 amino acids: CSASGPAHSGANVLTF. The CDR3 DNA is TGCAGTGCTAGTGGACCGGCCCACTCTGGGGCCAACGTCCTGACTTTC.

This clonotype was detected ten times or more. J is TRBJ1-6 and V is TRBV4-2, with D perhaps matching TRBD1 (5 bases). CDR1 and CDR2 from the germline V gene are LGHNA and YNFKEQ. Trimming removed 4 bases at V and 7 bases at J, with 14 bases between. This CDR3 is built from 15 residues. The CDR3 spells CASSLQGLGNSPLHF. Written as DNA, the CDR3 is TGTGCCAGCAGCCTGCAGGGCCTGGGGAATTCACCCCTCCACTTT.

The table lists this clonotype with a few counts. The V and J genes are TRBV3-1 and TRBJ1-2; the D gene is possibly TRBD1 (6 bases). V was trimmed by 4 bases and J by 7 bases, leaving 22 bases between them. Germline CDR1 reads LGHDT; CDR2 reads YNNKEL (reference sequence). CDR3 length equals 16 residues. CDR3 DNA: TGTGCCAGCAGCCTTAAACCGGATGGCAGGGGTAGTGGCTACACCTTC. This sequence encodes CASSLKPDGRGSGYTF.

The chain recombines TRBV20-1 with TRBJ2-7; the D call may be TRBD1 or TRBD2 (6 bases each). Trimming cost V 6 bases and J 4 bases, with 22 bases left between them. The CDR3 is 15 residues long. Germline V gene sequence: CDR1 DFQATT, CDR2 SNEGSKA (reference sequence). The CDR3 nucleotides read TGCAGTGCCCGGACCACCACGGGGGCTCAGTACGAGCAGTACTTC. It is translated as CSARTTTGAQYEQYF.

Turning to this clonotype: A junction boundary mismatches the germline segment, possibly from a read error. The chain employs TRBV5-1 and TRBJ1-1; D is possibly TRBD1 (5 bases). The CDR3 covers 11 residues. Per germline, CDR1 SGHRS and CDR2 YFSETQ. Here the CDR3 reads CACRDGDPLIF. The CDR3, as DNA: TGCGCCTGCCGAGACGGGGACCCACTCATTTTT. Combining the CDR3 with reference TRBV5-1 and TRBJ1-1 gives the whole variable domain KAGVTQTPRYLIKTRGQQVTLSCSPISGHRSVSWYQQTPGQGLQFLFEYFSETQRNKGNFPGRFSGRQFSNSRSEMNVSTLELGDSALYLCACRDGDPLIFGQGTRLTVV.

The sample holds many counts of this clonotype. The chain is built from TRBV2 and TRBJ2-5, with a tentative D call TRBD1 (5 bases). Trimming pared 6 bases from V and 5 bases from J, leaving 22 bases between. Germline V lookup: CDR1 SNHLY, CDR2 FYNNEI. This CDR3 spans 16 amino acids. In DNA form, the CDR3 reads TGTGCCAGCAGGGGGCTTGAGAGCGCCGAAGGGGAGACCCAGTACTTC. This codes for CASRGLESAEGETQYF.